The present T cell receptor (beta chain) was sequenced within a study of blood T cells in healthy people across ages (dated by TCRdb to the mid-2010s). With regard to the full study: In model experiments, roughly one uniquely barcoded TCR beta cDNA molecule per two T cells was captured by template switching. Donors were grouped into four age groups: young (average 16 years), middle-aged (under 40), aged (approximately 67) and long-lived (approximately 75). Using the same blood draw, the study looked at two additional independent replicas of 1 million unique cDNA reads for two donors, one aged 18 to 29 and the other aged 80 or older. The study measured age-related changes in TCR beta repertoire diversity using deep sequencing normalized with unique cDNA molecular identifiers. What the authors observed across the whole study: There was a strong correlation between observed TCR beta diversity and the percentage of naive T cells measured by flow cytometry. Donor CMV infection status was unknown, potentially confounding age-related changes in expanded clonotypes. As age increased, observed TCR beta diversity per million T cells dropped in a roughly linear way, and a significant reduction was already evident by age about 40. Compared with the aged group, the long-lived group had more naive CD4+ T cells, fewer expanded clones and increased TCR diversity, suggesting age selection. Since profiling was done on bulk unsorted PBMCs, naive and antigen-experienced compartments could not be conclusively compared. Estimates of total diversity from one million sequenced T cells were regarded as lower bounds and underestimates.

Libraries were built with 5' RACE. The sequencer was an Illumina HiSeq 2500. The second PCR ran for about 6 to 12 cycles and used a J-beta primer mix along with a sample-barcoded 5' primer. A unique molecular identifier was introduced onto each TCR beta cDNA molecule by a template-switch 5' adaptor carrying 12 random nucleotides. At least 2.5 million CDR3-containing paired-end reads were obtained from each sample. All of the RNA was converted into first-strand cDNA using the Mint cDNA synthesis kit, with a TRBC-specific oligonucleotide serving as the primer. Following uracil-DNA glycosylase treatment, all cDNA underwent a first 18-cycle PCR with the universal primers M1SS and BC2_uni_R. From the authors' description of their analysis: For normalization, 1 million high-quality reads, each with a distinct molecular identifier, were randomly selected from each sample. Reads sharing molecular identifiers were discarded rather than binned into consensus sequences. CDR3 identification, clonotype clustering and error correction used MiTCR with a Q25 quality threshold and the strictest error-elimination algorithm. A nonparametric unseen species model with Euler transformation was used to estimate a lower bound on total TCR beta diversity. TCRdb ran its own pipeline on the public reads, namely fastp trimming at Q25 and MiXCR clone calling, and kept in-frame beta chains. Each entry merges the rows of one CDR3 protein and shows their most common DNA and genes. TCRdb, not the original authors, processed these V and J calls. The sample data list approximately 780,000 distinct CDR3 sequences, and roughly 25% of these were observed just once. The ten largest clones represent 2.5% to 3.5% of the sample.

The donors were roughly 38 Caucasian individuals from Russia, aged roughly 6 to 100 years, who were systemically healthy. Each donor gave around 9.9 milliliters of peripheral blood, collected into EDTA-treated Vacutainer tubes. Ficoll-Paque density-gradient centrifugation was used to isolate PBMCs, with at least 7 million per sample. Trizol reagent was used to extract total RNA from the PBMCs, yielding at least 6 micrograms per sample. Naive CD45RAhigh/CD27high T cell percentages were measured by flow cytometry on a PBMC aliquot from every donor. CDR1 and CDR2 are read off the germline V gene as MGHRA and YSYEKL. Measured from the cysteine to the phenylalanine, the CDR3 is 17 residues long. The read is trimmed to its CDR3 DNA, 51 bases read in frame from base 1. About this clonotype itself: No antigen is known for it. No base quality information exists; no much larger clone differs at one position.

Another study also made use of these data, one on T cells of mothers and their children. The second paper further reports: The donors were nine systemically healthy Caucasian individuals, made up of three mothers and their six children. cDNA synthesis consumed the entire amount of extracted RNA, loaded at around 1.5 ug RNA in each 15 ul reaction. In the second PCR, the M1S primer introduced both the sample barcodes and 2-4 random nucleotides. More than 8 million TCR beta CDR3 reads were obtained from each mother, and some 3.3 million reads were obtained from each child. In both related and unrelated pairs, thymic selection shapes the output of TCR recombination in a similar way, with inherited differences having only a minor effect. Normalized repertoire overlap in related mother-child pairs was always slightly higher than in unrelated mother-child pairs, but the difference was never significant. Persistent microchimeric T cell clones were not detected, at a sensitivity of 85 to 100 clones per million clonotypes. The study used deep NGS to compare TCR beta repertoires of mothers and children, seeking features distinguishing related mother-child pairs from unrelated individuals. The mean age was roughly 40 +/- 4 years for the mothers and 11 +/- 4 years for the children. After adapters were ligated using NEBNext reagents, the libraries underwent 100+100 nt paired-end sequencing on an Illumina HiSeq 2000. To prevent cross-contamination, the mother and child libraries were prepared a month apart and were sequenced in separate runs. For each donor, somewhere between about 450,000 and 2,000,000 distinct TCR beta clonotypes were identified. Naive TCR beta clonotypes were estimated from low-frequency clonotypes matched to each donor's FACS-determined naive share, without sorting.

In this chain, TRBV4-1 is recombined with TRBJ2-1, and TRBD2 may be the D gene, going by 7 matching bases. The J call is doubtful: the DNA matches TRBJ2-7 better. The sequencing input was blood. The receptor comes from a boy between 10 and 17 years old in good health. The CDR3 here reads CASSQGPAGARRWEQYF. The sequence in DNA is TGCGCCAGCAGCCAAGGACCCGCGGGGGCGCGGCGTTGGGAGCAGTACTTC.